Below, 3 T cell receptor beta chains from the same sample are listed, as sequenced in a study of shared clonotypes between healthy human individuals. The protocol was immunoSEQ multiplex PCR, while the TCRdb copy is restricted to in-frame clones and leaves out a portion. The sample lists roughly 650,000 clones, roughly 95% occurring once. Naive CD8 cells were CD45RO-negative, positively selected for CCR7, excluding terminally differentiated effector memory CD45RA+ cells. The sequencing sample was made of naive CD8+ T cells sorted from blood. The receptors derive from a woman in her 30s in good health.

V is TRBV27 and J is TRBJ2-6, with no clear D. Between the trimmed V and J ends, which lost 1 base and 0 bases, there was a span of 7 bases. The CDR3 extends over 16 amino acids. The germline V gene encodes CDR1 MNHEY and CDR2 SMNVEV (reference sequence). The CDR3 region is CASSLLISSGANVLTF. The CDR3 DNA reads as TGTGCCAGCAGTTTATTAATCAGCTCTGGGGCCAACGTCCTGACTTTC.

Comments on this clone: The sample holds other DNA sequences that translate to the same CDR3. The chain joins TRBV30 to TRBJ1-1; D is uncertain. V lost 0 bases and J 0 bases, leaving 5 bases between the germline ends. Germline loops: CDR1 GTSNPN, CDR2 SVGIG (reference sequence). This CDR3 has 13 amino acids. CDR3 nucleotides: TGTGCCTGGAGTGTTACAGTGAACACTGAAGCTTTCTTT. It translates to CAWSVTVNTEAFF.

As for this clone: Distinct nucleotide sequences in the sample also encode this CDR3. This rearrangement joins TRBV27 to TRBJ1-1; D is uncertain. V lost 6 bases and J 1 base, leaving 6 bases between the germline ends. The CDR3 spans 12 residues. Germline CDR1 MNHEY, CDR2 SMNVEV (reference sequence). In nucleotides, the CDR3 is TGTGCCAGCAGCAGTGGGAACACTGAAGCTTTCTTT. As protein: CASSSGNTEAFF.